This T cell receptor (beta chain) was documented in a study of T cell responses to AZD1222 COVID-19 vaccine. The overall study: Combined were second doses at about 4 or about 12 weeks.

Here immunoSEQ multiplex PCR was the method, and the copy in TCRdb shows in-frame clones only, minus some. This table holds some 97,000 clones, roughly 89% found once. As concerns this clone: Its matching antigen is unknown.

Trimming cost V 5 bases and J 9 bases, with 11 bases left between them. CDR1 is SNHLY and CDR2 is FYNNEI in the germline V gene. The length of the CDR3 is 12 residues. Notes on the study in general: Regions left unmutated in variants are reportedly the target of nearly half of spike-specific TCRs. Donors were mostly white British, more females; clonal diversity possibly underestimated.

This specimen was peripheral blood, taken on day 0 of AZD1222 vaccination. This clonotype was obtained from an adult in good health. V gene TRBV2 combines with J gene TRBJ2-1; D is ambiguous. The CDR3 nucleotides read TGTGCCAGCAGTCGACTGGGCGGTGAGCAGTTCTTC. Translation: CASSRLGGEQFF.